A single sample is the source of the 29 T cell receptor beta chains below, sequenced in a study of blood T cell repertoires in COVID-19. Generated by immunoSEQ multiplex PCR, the TCRdb table keeps only in-frame clones and is missing some. The sample lists over 150,000 clones; approximately 80% were seen once. Sequenced material: peripheral blood. These receptors originate from a human donor in a cohort sampled during active COVID-19.

J is TRBJ1-6 and V is TRBV28; 10 nucleotides align to TRBD1. CDR1 MDHEN and CDR2 SYDVKM come from the germline V gene. The CDR3 sequence is 14 residues long. V shed 5 bases, J shed 8 bases, and the junction held 3 bases outside the gene matches. This CDR3 reads CASSGDRGHSPLHF. CDR3 coding DNA: TGTGCCAGCAGTGGAGACAGGGGGCATTCACCCCTCCACTTT.

CDR3 nucleotide sequence: TGTGCCAGCAGTTCGTATTACCGACAGACCAGCAATCAGCCCCAGCATTTT. As protein: CASSSYYRQTSNQPQHF. V and J are TRBV28 and TRBJ1-5, with D possibly matching TRBD1 (5 bases). In germline, CDR1 is MDHEN, CDR2 SYDVKM. There are 17 residues in the CDR3. V lost 4 bases to trimming and J lost 1 base, with 17 bases between them.

The J gene is TRBJ2-7, the V gene TRBV3-1 (or the pseudogene TRBV3-2); D unresolved. Germline CDR1 reads LGHDT; CDR2 reads YNNKEL (reference sequence). This CDR3 has 15 residues. V was shortened by 5 bases and J by 1 base, with 15 bases between the two germline ends. The CDR3 DNA is TGTGCCAGCAGCTTATTTCCGGGTACTTCCTACGAGCAGTACTTC. As protein: CASSLFPGTSYEQYF.

The chain carries TRBV7-9 and TRBJ2-7, with TRBD2 matching over 10 bases. This CDR3 has 15 residues. With 5 bases clipped from V and 3 bases from J, the junction kept 7 bases outside the gene matches. From germline, CDR1 is SEHNR and CDR2 FQNEAQ (reference sequence). CDR3 nucleotide sequence: TGTGCCAGCAGCCCGAGTGGACTAGCGGACTACGAGCAGTACTTC. Translated: CASSPSGLADYEQYF.

The gene calls are TRBV2 and TRBJ2-5; 8 positions match TRBD1. Germline loops: CDR1 SNHLY, CDR2 FYNNEI. V shed 8 bases, J shed 3 bases, and the junction held 11 bases outside the gene matches. This CDR3 contains 15 residues. The CDR3 is CASGDPTDREETQYF. In nucleotides, the CDR3 is TGTGCCAGCGGGGATCCTACGGACAGGGAAGAGACCCAGTACTTC.

The gene calls are TRBV5-1 and TRBJ2-5, with D tentatively TRBD2 (6 bases). V lost 4 bases and J 0 bases, leaving 16 bases between the germline ends. The length of the CDR3 is 16 residues. Germline CDR1 SGHRS, CDR2 YFSETQ. CDR3 loop: CASSPEGRANQETQYF. The CDR3 nucleotides are TGCGCCAGCAGCCCGGAGGGCAGGGCGAACCAAGAGACCCAGTACTTC.

The J gene is TRBJ2-4, the V gene TRBV19; maybe TRBD2 (5 bases). The CDR3 loop spans 14 amino acids. V was pared by 4 bases and J by 6 bases, with 13 bases between. The germline V gene encodes CDR1 LNHDA and CDR2 SQIVND (reference sequence). CDR3 DNA sequence: TGTGCCAGTAGTAGCTCACCGGGATCAAACATTCAGTACTTC. This codes for CASSSSPGSNIQYF.

This clone was detected a few times. V and J are TRBV18 and TRBJ2-5, with D possibly matching TRBD1 (5 bases). There are 14 residues in the CDR3. Germline V gene sequence: CDR1 KGHSH, CDR2 LQKENI. The V end was cut by 2 bases, the J end by 4 bases, with 11 bases between. CDR3 loop: CASSPGAWAETQYF. The CDR3 nucleotides are TGTGCCAGCTCACCAGGGGCGTGGGCAGAGACCCAGTACTTC.

The rearrangement uses TRBV30 and TRBJ1-3; D is perhaps TRBD1 (5 bases). From germline, CDR1 is GTSNPN and CDR2 SVGIG (reference sequence). The CDR3 has 12 residues. The V gene lost 4 bases and the J gene lost 7 bases, with 11 bases spanning the gap. The CDR3 nucleotides read TGTGCCTGGACCCAAGGGGTGAACACCATATATTTT. Translated: CAWTQGVNTIYF.

This clone was observed a few times. The gene calls are TRBV18 and TRBJ1-5, with D perhaps TRBD1 (6 bases). Germline V lookup: CDR1 KGHSH, CDR2 LQKENI. The CDR3 is 15 amino acids. Trimming pared 5 bases from V and 3 bases from J, leaving 14 bases between. The CDR3 sequence: CASSMGAGLNQPQHF. In nucleotides, the CDR3 is TGTGCCAGCTCAATGGGGGCTGGGCTCAATCAGCCCCAGCATTTT.

The genes are TRBV3-1 (or the pseudogene TRBV3-2) and TRBJ1-4; D call uncertain. Germline V gene lookup returns CDR1 LGHDT and CDR2 YNNKEL (reference sequence). The CDR3 runs to 16 residues. V shed 4 bases and J shed 0 bases, with 12 bases lying between them. CDR3 region: CASSPYPIATNEKLFF. The CDR3 region has the DNA TGTGCCAGCAGCCCCTACCCCATTGCAACTAATGAAAAACTGTTTTTT.

The gene calls are TRBV7-9 and TRBJ2-3; 9 bases agree with TRBD2. Germline-derived CDR1 and CDR2 are SEHNR and FQNEAQ (reference sequence). The CDR3 length is 16 residues. Trimming cost V 5 bases and J 4 bases; bases outside gene matches: 10. CDR3 nucleotide sequence: TGTGCCAGCAGCCAAAGTGGGACTAGCTTGGCAGATACGCAGTATTTT. It encodes CASSQSGTSLADTQYF.

The V gene is TRBV7-9, the J gene TRBJ2-1; 11 bases align to TRBD2. The germline V gene encodes CDR1 SEHNR and CDR2 FQNEAQ (reference sequence). CDR3 length equals 16 residues. The V gene end was trimmed by 5 bases and the J gene end by 4 bases; junction bases not matched to a gene: 7. For the CDR3, the DNA is TGTGCCAGCAGCAACCCTCGGACTAGCGGGTACAATGAGCAGTTCTTC. Translated, it gives CASSNPRTSGYNEQFF.

This clone was seen only once. The chain has TRBV27 and TRBJ2-1, with D perhaps TRBD1 (5 bases). This CDR3 comprises 16 residues. Germline CDR1 reads MNHEY; CDR2 reads SMNVEV (reference sequence). Between the trimmed V and J ends, which lost 0 bases and 1 base, there was a span of 10 bases. As DNA, the CDR3 is TGTGCCAGCAGTTTATCCTCAGGGATTTCCTACAATGAGCAGTTCTTC. This translates into CASSLSSGISYNEQFF.

The rearrangement joins TRBV5-1 to TRBJ2-2; 9 nucleotides line up with TRBD2. CDR1 SGHRS and CDR2 YFSETQ come from the germline V gene. V dropped 0 bases and J dropped 6; count of bases not matched to a gene: 6. There are 16 residues in the CDR3. As DNA, the CDR3 is TGCGCCAGCAGCTTGGTGCTTGCGGGAGGGTCCGGGGAGCTGTTTTTT. Encoded protein: CASSLVLAGGSGELFF.

The chain recombines TRBV5-1 with TRBJ2-7; D not certain. CDR1 is SGHRS and CDR2 is YFSETQ in the germline V gene. The length of the CDR3 is 11 residues. V gave up 6 bases and J gave up 3 bases, with 7 bases separating them. The CDR3 nucleotides read TGCGCCAGCAATGTCGGCTACGAGCAGTACTTC. Translating gives CASNVGYEQYF.

This chain links TRBV7-8 with TRBJ1-5; D possibly corresponds to TRBD1 (6 bases). The CDR3 spans 15 residues. V was shortened by 2 bases and J by 1 base, with 9 bases between the two germline ends. Per the germline V gene, CDR1 is SGHVS and CDR2 is FQNEAQ. CDR3 nucleotides: TGTGCCAGCAGCTTAAAGGGGGGGAGCAATCAGCCCCAGCATTTT. Translated: CASSLKGGSNQPQHF.

The chain has TRBV28 and TRBJ1-5; no clear D. CDR3 length: 15 amino acids. Germline-derived CDR1 and CDR2 are MDHEN and SYDVKM. Deletions cut 8 bases from V and 6 bases from J, with 20 bases between. The CDR3 region has the DNA TGTGCCAGCGGGCCCCCAGGATTCAGATTTCAGCCCCAGCATTTT. This gives the protein CASGPPGFRFQPQHF.

The chain uses TRBV4-1 and TRBJ2-1; 10 bases match TRBD2. The CDR3 totals 20 residues. Germline trimming cut 3 bases from V and 7 bases from J; bases unmatched to any gene: 21. Germline CDR1 MGHRA, CDR2 YSYEKL. CDR3 loop: CASSQESSGSHPSPRNEQFF. Written as DNA, the CDR3 is TGCGCCAGCAGCCAGGAATCTAGCGGGAGTCACCCCAGTCCAAGGAATGAGCAGTTCTTC.

The rearrangement links TRBV18 to TRBJ2-5; D may be TRBD2 (5 bases). The CDR3 covers 15 residues. Germline V lookup: CDR1 KGHSH, CDR2 LQKENI. Trimming took off 6 bases at V and 2 bases at J, with 16 bases between the two ends. The CDR3 sequence: CASSPNLSGQETQYF. In nucleotides, the CDR3 is TGTGCCAGCTCGCCCAACCTTTCGGGACAAGAGACCCAGTACTTC.

V usage is TRBV5-1 and J usage is TRBJ1-1; no clear D gene. V was shortened by 5 bases and J by 2 bases, with 13 bases between the two germline ends. This CDR3 comprises 14 residues. The germline gives CDR1 SGHRS, CDR2 YFSETQ. CDR3 in amino acids: CASRRAISNTEAFF. The CDR3 DNA reads TGCGCCAGCAGGCGGGCCATCTCAAACACTGAAGCTTTCTTT.

The rearrangement links TRBV19 to TRBJ2-1, with 7 bases fitting TRBD2. The germline CDR1 and CDR2 sequences are LNHDA and SQIVND (reference sequence). J gave up 2 bases and V 5 bases, and 3 bases lay outside the gene matches. The CDR3 spans 14 residues. The CDR3 is CASSGAGAYNEQFF. CDR3 coding DNA: TGTGCCAGTAGTGGCGCGGGAGCCTACAATGAGCAGTTCTTC.

Only a few counts were recorded for this clone. This chain links TRBV2 with TRBJ2-3; TRBD2 matches 15 bases. Trimming cost V 2 bases and J 6 bases; bases outside gene matches: 3. CDR1 and CDR2 (germline): SNHLY, FYNNEI. The CDR3 spans 16 residues. Here the CDR3 reads CASSETGLAGGDTQYF. The CDR3 DNA reads TGTGCCAGCAGTGAAACCGGACTAGCGGGAGGGGATACGCAGTATTTT.

V and J are TRBV28 and TRBJ1-2; 8 bases fit TRBD1. The CDR3 is 15 amino acids. The germline CDR1 and CDR2 sequences are MDHEN and SYDVKM. V trimming: 7 bases; J trimming: 0 bases; junction bases outside the gene matches: 7. The CDR3 protein is CASNYRGGANYGYTF. CDR3 nucleotides: TGTGCCAGCAATTACAGGGGGGGAGCTAACTATGGCTACACCTTC.

The V call is TRBV7-8, the J call TRBJ2-7; 7 bases align to TRBD2. CDR1 SGHVS and CDR2 FQNEAQ come from the germline V gene. V was pared by 5 bases and J by 7 bases, with 11 bases of the junction left unmatched. There are 14 residues in the CDR3. Written as DNA, the CDR3 is TGTGCCAGCAGCCGGACTAGTTCCAAGTTAGAGCAGTACTTC. Translation: CASSRTSSKLEQYF.

The V call is TRBV28, the J call TRBJ2-1, with TRBD1 matching over 8 bases. V was pared by 6 bases and J by 6 bases, with 10 bases of the junction left unmatched. CDR1 is MDHEN, CDR2 SYDVKM, per germline. This CDR3 has 15 residues. DNA for the CDR3: TGTGCCAGCAGACCGGACAGGGTGATGGGCAATGAGCAGTTCTTC. It encodes CASRPDRVMGNEQFF.

The rearrangement links TRBV28 to TRBJ2-5; a weak D match, TRBD2 (5 bases). The CDR3 has 15 residues. Looked up from germline, CDR1 is MDHEN and CDR2 is SYDVKM. V was pared by 3 bases and J by 5 bases, with 16 bases between. The CDR3 loop is CASSFFFRRSETQYF. CDR3 coding DNA: TGTGCCAGCAGTTTCTTCTTCAGGAGGTCGGAGACCCAGTACTTC.

This chain's CDR3 is CASSPDRYSNQPQHF. CDR3 DNA: TGTGCCAGTAGTCCGGACAGATATAGCAATCAGCCCCAGCATTTT. This rearrangement joins TRBV19 to TRBJ1-5; a weak D match, TRBD1 (6 bases). Trimming removed 5 bases from V and 0 bases from J, with 11 bases in between. The CDR3 is made up of 15 amino acids. Germline assignment: CDR1 LNHDA and CDR2 SQIVND (reference sequence).

The chain is built from TRBV27 and TRBJ1-1; 8 bases fit TRBD1. V lost 2 bases and J lost 7; bases outside the gene matches: 9. Germline loops: CDR1 MNHEY, CDR2 SMNVEV (reference sequence). This CDR3 region has 15 residues. This CDR3 is CASSLVQGGTVEAFF. The DNA for the CDR3 is TGTGCCAGCAGTTTAGTACAGGGGGGAACAGTTGAAGCTTTCTTT.